This T cell receptor (beta chain) came from a study of neoadjuvant anti-PD-1 for oral cavity cancer. The wider study: Around day 43, patients without progression received a fourth nivolumab dose before surgery. Study-wide results and caveats: Non-responders to neoadjuvant nivolumab had significantly more clonal PBMC T cells than responders.

V lost 5 bases to trimming and J lost 2 bases; unmatched junction nucleotides: 6. The CDR3 has 15 residues. Per germline, CDR1 SEHNR and CDR2 FQNEAQ (reference sequence). Only in-frame clones appear in the TCRdb table, and some are missing; sequencing was by immunoSEQ multiplex PCR. Among about 15,000 clones, roughly 70% were seen once, and the ten largest hold 2% to 2.5%. These newly diagnosed stage II-IVA oral cavity squamous cell carcinoma patients had no prior systemic or radiation treatment. The patients had HPV-negative, locally advanced oral cavity squamous cell carcinoma. This clone was observed a few times. Its antigen is still unknown.

The input for sequencing was PBMCs, taken before nivolumab (anti-PD-1) treatment. This TCR was sampled from a person between 35 and 79 years old with oral cavity squamous cell carcinoma. J is TRBJ1-5 and V is TRBV7-9, with TRBD1 matching over 7 bases. The CDR3 DNA follows: TGTGCCAGCAGCACGACAGGGAATGGCAATCAGCCCCAGCATTTT. Residues: CASSTTGNGNQPQHF.